This entry is about one T cell receptor (beta chain). Its antigen remains unidentified. This specimen belongs to a study of post-analysis software for immune sequencing data. Study-level findings and limits: Patients carried a few TRBV segments more frequently than controls did, and TRBV5-6, TRBV5-1 and TRBV20-1 were among them.

Researchers reported that TCR beta cDNA libraries carried unique molecular identifiers. In TCRdb, the PCR reads were re-called with MiXCR into one record per CDR3 protein. The sample lists about 770,000 distinct CDR3 sequences, about 45% occurring once. CDR3 length equals 13 residues. Germline V gene data show CDR1 as DFQATT and CDR2 as SNEGSKA (reference sequence). V was shortened by 6 bases and J by 5 bases, with 16 bases between the two germline ends. This TCR was sampled from a girl between 5 and 17 years old with multiple sclerosis. Sequences were obtained from blood. The chain recombines TRBV20-1 with TRBJ2-5; D may be TRBD2 (6 bases). The CDR3 DNA reads as TGCAGTGCCTTTGGAGGGAATACGGAGACCCAGTACTTC. Translated: CSAFGGNTETQYF.